These T cell receptor beta chains were read from a single sample in a study of cytomegalovirus exposure and HLA in healthy donors. TCRdb's copy holds only in-frame clones and misses some; the assay was immunoSEQ multiplex PCR. This repertoire shows 75,000 to 100,000 clones, around 77% found once; its top ten account for roughly 3%. The sequenced material came from PBMCs. Source of these receptors: a man in his forties in good health and CMV-seronegative. The CDR3 runs from the conserved cysteine through the conserved F or W. The D gene is left open where the match is weak.

>TRBD1|TRBV5-8|TRBJ2-7
CASSVGRDRVLDEQYF
>TRBD2|TRBV7-8|TRBJ2-7
CASSSTAGGYEQYF
>-|TRBV5-6|TRBJ2-5
CASSLARKTQYF
>-|TRBV10-2|TRBJ2-5
CASSERGLPQETQYF
>-|TRBV9|TRBJ2-3
CASSALNLASEDTQYF
>-|TRBV27|TRBJ1-5
CASSFSGFQPQHF
>-|TRBV30|TRBJ1-2
CAWSVVNYGYTF
>-|TRBV11-3|TRBJ1-2
CASSLAPTRPDNYGYTF
>TRBD1|TRBV28|TRBJ2-2
CACRDRVFNTGELFF
>TRBD2|TRBV5-5|TRBJ2-1
CASSLGLAGYNEQFF
>TRBD2|TRBV5-1|TRBJ2-2
CASTPGSGMLGELFF
>-|TRBV18|TRBJ2-2
CASSARDSTNTGELFF
>TRBD2|TRBV2|TRBJ2-2
CASTGKASGGNTGELFF
>TRBD1|TRBV11-1|TRBJ1-1
CASRPNPGQGRTEAFF
>-|TRBV28|TRBJ1-5
CASRNRFGNQPQHF
>-|TRBV28|TRBJ1-6
CASGSGELGSPLHF
>TRBD1|TRBV28|TRBJ1-2
CASSSPSGQTYGYTF
>TRBD1|TRBV5-6|TRBJ1-1
CASSQDRGRNTEAFF
>-|TRBV10-1|TRBJ2-2
CASSESTGVFTGELFF
>-|TRBV5-1|TRBJ2-5
CASSLGTAQETQYF
>-|TRBV19|TRBJ2-1
CATTRFPSYNEQFF
>TRBD2|TRBV29-1|TRBJ2-3
CSVAVSGISTGTQYF
>-|TRBV30|TRBJ2-1
CAWGKTGTWTDNEQFF
>-|TRBV5-1|TRBJ1-2
CASSLGNLQGSLGYGYTF